The 2 T cell receptor beta chains reported below all come from one sample, sequenced in a study of technical replicates of blood from a few donors. Clones were sequenced by immunoSEQ multiplex PCR, and TCRdb holds only the in-frame ones, with some missing. Of around 80,000 clones in the sample, roughly 94% are singletons; the top ten hold more than 0.35%. The sequencing input was T cells isolated from PBMCs. These receptors all stem from a human donor in good health.

J is TRBJ1-1 and V is TRBV5-4; D is possibly TRBD1 (6 bases). This CDR3 spans 15 amino acids. V lost 4 bases, J lost 1 base, and 14 bases lay in between. Looked up from germline, CDR1 is SGHNT and CDR2 is YYREEE (reference sequence). CDR3 nucleotide sequence: TGTGCCAGCAGCCCAATTCAGGGGACGAACACTGAAGCTTTCTTT. It codes for CASSPIQGTNTEAFF.

This clone was recorded once. The chain couples TRBV23-1 to TRBJ2-7; possible D gene TRBD1, 6 bases. TRBV23-1 is annotated as an ORF whose role is uncertain. There are 14 residues in the CDR3. V lost 3 bases to trimming and J lost 3 bases, with 12 bases between them. The CDR3: CASSHPGQFYEQYF. The DNA of the CDR3 is TGCGCCAGCAGTCACCCCGGACAGTTCTACGAGCAGTACTTC.